This T cell receptor beta chain was captured in a study of blood T cell repertoires in COVID-19. The count of this clone is one. Other nucleotide sequences from this sample produce the same CDR3. Participant-given clinical history determined each cohort assignment. TCRdb keeps only in-frame clones here, not all; method: immunoSEQ multiplex PCR. Of 200,000 to 300,000 clones detected, roughly nine tenths appear once; the ten largest clones hold approximately 2.4%. Specimen: PBMCs or T cells enriched from blood (not recorded which). The TCR sequence derives from a woman aged 18-30 years who had recovered from COVID-19.

CDR3 residues: CSVGQGNEQFF. The CDR3 DNA reads as TGCAGCGTTGGCCAGGGCAATGAGCAGTTCTTC. The chain combines TRBV29-1 with TRBJ2-1; D may be TRBD1 (5 bases). CDR1 and CDR2 (germline): SQVTM, ANQGSEA. V was cut by 4 bases and J by 6 bases, with 7 bases left in between. This CDR3 region has 11 residues.